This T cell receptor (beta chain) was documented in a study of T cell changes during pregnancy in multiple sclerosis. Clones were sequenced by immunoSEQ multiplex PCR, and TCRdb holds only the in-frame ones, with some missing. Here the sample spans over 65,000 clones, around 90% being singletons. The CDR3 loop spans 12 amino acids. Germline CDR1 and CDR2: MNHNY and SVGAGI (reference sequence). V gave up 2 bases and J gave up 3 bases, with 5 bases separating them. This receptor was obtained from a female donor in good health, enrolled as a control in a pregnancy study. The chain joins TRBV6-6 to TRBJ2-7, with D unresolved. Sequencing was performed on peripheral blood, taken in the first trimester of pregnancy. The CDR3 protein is CASSYTYYEQYF. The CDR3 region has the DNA TGTGCCAGCAGTTACACCTACTACGAGCAGTACTTC.